This T cell receptor beta chain is drawn from a study of OX40 agonist ivuxolimab in advanced cancers. Autoimmune disease history or systemic immunosuppression led to patient exclusion. The table came from immunoSEQ multiplex PCR; TCRdb's copy has only in-frame clones and leaves some out. The sample lists tens of thousands of clones, 70% to 90% seen once, with roughly 0.5% in the top ten. CDR3 length: 16 amino acids. V lost 5 bases and J 7 bases, leaving 24 bases between the germline ends. CDR1 and CDR2 (germline): LNHDA, SQIVND (reference sequence). The source was CD4+ or CD8+ T cells sorted from blood, collected in a trial of the OX40 agonist ivuxolimab. The chain joins TRBV19 to TRBJ2-7; possibly TRBD1 or TRBD2 for D (5 bases each). This TCR came from an adult with an advanced solid tumor such as melanoma, head and neck, liver or kidney cancer. CDR3 nucleotides: TGTGCCAGTAGTCTACAACCCGGGGCGAAACTGGGGGAGCAGTACTTC. It codes for CASSLQPGAKLGEQYF.